This paragraph covers one TCR beta chain sequence. In this sample, this clonotype turned up a few times. The clone's antigen remains unknown. No base-level quality is on record; no much larger clone is a single base apart. Including cysteine and phenylalanine, the CDR3 has 13 amino acids. The sequence is cut down to CDR3 DNA, 39 bases in frame from base 1. The junction carries 8 bases between V and J, which are trimmed by 0 bases and 5 bases respectively. CDR1 and CDR2, per the germline V gene (reference sequence), are DFQATT and SNEGSKA. The 39 donors, aged about 6 to 100 years, were systemically healthy Caucasian individuals from Russia. Each donor gave ten milliliters of peripheral blood, collected into EDTA-treated Vacutainer tubes. Ficoll-Paque density-gradient centrifugation was used to isolate PBMCs, with at least 6.5 million per sample. Total RNA, at least 6 micrograms per sample, was extracted from PBMCs with Trizol reagent. For every donor, flow cytometry on a PBMC aliquot measured the percentage of naive CD45RAhigh/CD27high T cells.

This entry is derived from a study of blood T cells in healthy people across ages (dated by TCRdb to 2013 to 2016). A note on the overall study: In model experiments, roughly one uniquely barcoded TCR beta cDNA molecule per two T cells was captured by template switching. Using the same blood draw, the study looked at two additional independent replicas of 1 million unique cDNA reads for two donors, one aged 18 to 30 and the other aged 80 or older. Using deep sequencing normalized with unique cDNA molecular identifiers, the study measured how TCR beta repertoire diversity changes with age. Four age groups were formed from the donors: young (average approximately 15 years), middle-aged (just under 40), aged (approximately 60) and long-lived (roughly 88). Study-wide conclusions, independent of this receptor: Donor CMV infection status was unknown, potentially confounding age-related changes in expanded clonotypes. Estimates of total diversity based on one million sequenced T cells were regarded as lower bounds and as underestimates. Compared with the aged group, the long-lived group had more naive CD4+ T cells, fewer expanded clones and increased TCR diversity, suggesting age selection. The percentage of naive T cells measured by flow cytometry correlated strongly with observed TCR beta diversity. Conclusive comparison of naive and antigen-experienced compartments was prevented by the profiling of bulk unsorted PBMCs. Observed TCR beta diversity per million T cells fell roughly linearly with age, and a significant reduction was already apparent by age roughly 40.

The library was produced with 5' RACE. Sequencing took place on an Illumina HiSeq 2500. A second PCR of about 6 to 12 cycles was run with a J-beta primer mix and a sample-barcoded 5' primer. A template-switch 5' adaptor carrying 12 random nucleotides introduced a unique molecular identifier onto each TCR beta cDNA molecule. Each sample yielded at least 2.5 million CDR3-containing paired-end reads. All of the RNA was converted into first-strand cDNA using the Mint cDNA synthesis kit, with a TRBC-specific oligonucleotide serving as the primer. After uracil-DNA glycosylase treatment, a first 18-cycle PCR used universal primers M1SS and BC2_uni_R on all cDNA. The paper's processing steps were these. For normalization, 1 million high-quality reads, each with a distinct molecular identifier, were randomly selected from each sample. Reads sharing molecular identifiers were discarded rather than binned into consensus sequences. MiTCR, set to a Q25 quality threshold and the strictest error-elimination algorithm, was used for CDR3 identification, clonotype clustering and error correction. A nonparametric unseen species model using Euler transformation provided a lower-bound estimate of total TCR beta diversity. Through fastp at Q25 and MiXCR, TCRdb rebuilt clones from the public reads, retaining in-frame beta chains. Rows are unified per CDR3 protein, each entry keeping the most common DNA and genes. TCRdb, not the authors, supplied the V and J calls. This sample comprises 750,000 to 1,000,000 distinct CDR3 sequences, under 35% of them detected only once. The ten largest clones represent around 9.6% of the sample.

These data also featured in a second study, about T cells of mothers and their children. The second source states: Donors were nine systemically healthy Caucasian individuals: three mothers and their six children. cDNA synthesis used all of the extracted RNA, with approximately 1.4 ug of RNA in each 15 ul reaction. In the second PCR, the M1S primer introduced both the sample barcodes and 2-4 random nucleotides. Over 8 million TCR beta CDR3 reads were obtained for each mother, and 2.5 million to 3 million reads were obtained for each child. Thymic selection shapes the output of TCR recombination in a similar way in related and unrelated pairs, and inherited differences have a minor effect. Normalized repertoire overlap in related mother-child pairs was always slightly higher than in unrelated mother-child pairs, but the difference was never significant. With a sensitivity of about 100 clones per million clonotypes, no persistent microchimeric T cell clones were detected. The study used deep NGS to compare TCR beta repertoires of mothers and children, seeking features distinguishing related mother-child pairs from unrelated individuals. On average, the children were roughly 11 +/- 4 years old, while the mothers were about 40 +/- 4 years old. After adapter ligation was performed with NEBNext reagents, the libraries were sequenced on an Illumina HiSeq 2000 with 100+100 nt paired-end reads. To prevent cross-contamination, the mother and child libraries were prepared a month apart and were sequenced in separate runs. Between about 500,000 and 2,100,000 distinct TCR beta clonotypes were identified per donor. Naive TCR beta clonotypes were estimated from low-frequency clonotypes matched to each donor's FACS-determined naive share, without sorting.

The chain is encoded by TRBV20-1 joined to TRBJ1-5; a tentative D call is TRBD1 (6 bases match). Sequencing was carried out using blood. This clonotype was obtained from a woman aged 40 to 49 in good health. The base sequence is TGCAGTGCTAGAGAAGGGGGGGATCAGCCCCAGCATTTT. Its protein is CSAREGGDQPQHF.